This TCR beta chain derives from a study of blood T cell repertoires in COVID-19. Background on the study: Samples representing acute and convalescent COVID-19 were sourced from the United States, Italy and Spain. The analysed material was cDNA or gDNA that came from T cells, B-cell-depleted T cells, or PBMCs.

In the original analysis: From reference gene primer amplification, estimates of nucleated cell counts were derived. TCRdb's copy holds only in-frame clones and misses some; the assay was immunoSEQ multiplex PCR. V and J calls and clone size follow that table, whereas D and trimming were derived from the DNA. The top ten hold 6.5% to 9.5% of the sample, which has under 100,000 clones, 70% to 90% seen once. The V gene's germline CDR1 is SEHNR and CDR2 FQNEAQ (reference sequence). Losses at the gene ends were 1 base for V and 5 bases for J; bases not matched to a gene: 5. The CDR3 sequence is 15 residues long.

The genes are TRBV7-9 and TRBJ2-3, with 8 bases identical to TRBD2. The clonotype was recovered from a man in his thirties or forties with acute or convalescent COVID-19. Material: peripheral blood. Here the CDR3 DNA reads TGTGCCAGCAGCTTAGACTTAGCGGGAAGAGATACGCAGTATTTT. Translation gives CASSLDLAGRDTQYF.